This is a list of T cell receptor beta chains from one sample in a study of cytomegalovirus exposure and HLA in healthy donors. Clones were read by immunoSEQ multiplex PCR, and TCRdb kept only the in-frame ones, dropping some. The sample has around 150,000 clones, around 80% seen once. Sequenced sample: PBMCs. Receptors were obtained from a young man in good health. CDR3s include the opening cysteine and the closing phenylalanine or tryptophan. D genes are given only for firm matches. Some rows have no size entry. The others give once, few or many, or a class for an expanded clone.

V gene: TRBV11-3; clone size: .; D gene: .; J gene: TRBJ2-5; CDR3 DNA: TGTGCCAGCAGCTTAGATACCGGGACCCAGTACTTC; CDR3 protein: CASSLDTGTQYF
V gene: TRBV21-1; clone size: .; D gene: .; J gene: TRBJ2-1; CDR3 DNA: TGTGCCAGCAGCAAACGTGACTTGCGGTCTAGCGGGAGGAGCTACAATGAGCAGTTCTTC; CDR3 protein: CASSKRDLRSSGRSYNEQFF
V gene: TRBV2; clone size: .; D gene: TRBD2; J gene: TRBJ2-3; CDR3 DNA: TGTGCCAGTGTAGCGGGAGGAGCCGCAGATACGCAGTATTTT; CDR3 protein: CASVAGGAADTQYF
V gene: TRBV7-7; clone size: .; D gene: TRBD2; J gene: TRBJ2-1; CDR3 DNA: TGTGCTAGCAGCCTAGCGGGAGGCGAGGACAATGAGCAGTTCTTC; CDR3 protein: CASSLAGGEDNEQFF
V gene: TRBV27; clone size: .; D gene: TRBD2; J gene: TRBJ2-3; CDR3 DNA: TGTGCCAGCAGCACTAGGACTAGCGGGAGGACAGATACGCAGTATTTT; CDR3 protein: CASSTRTSGRTDTQYF
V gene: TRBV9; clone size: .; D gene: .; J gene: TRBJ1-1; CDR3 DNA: TGTGCCAGCAGCGTAGCAAGCGGGCCAATGAACACTGAAGCTTTCTTT; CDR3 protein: CASSVASGPMNTEAFF
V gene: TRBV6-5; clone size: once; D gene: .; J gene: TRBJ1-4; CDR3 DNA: TGTGCCAGCAGTTACCTAACTAATGAAAAACTGTTTTTT; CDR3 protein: CASSYLTNEKLFF
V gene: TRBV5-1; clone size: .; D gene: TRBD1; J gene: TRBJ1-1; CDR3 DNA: TGCGCCAGCAGCTTGGGGGCAGGGGGGCGCGTGAACACTGAAGCTTTCTTT; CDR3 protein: CASSLGAGGRVNTEAFF
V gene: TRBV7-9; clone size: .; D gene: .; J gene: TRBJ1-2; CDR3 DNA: TGTTCCAGCAGCTTAATGGCCGAGACCGGCGGCTTC; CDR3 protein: CSSSLMAETGGF
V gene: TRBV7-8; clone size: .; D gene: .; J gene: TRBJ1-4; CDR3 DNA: TGTGCCAGCAGCCCCCGGGGGGGGTCGAATGAAAAACTGTTTTTT; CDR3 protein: CASSPRGGSNEKLFF
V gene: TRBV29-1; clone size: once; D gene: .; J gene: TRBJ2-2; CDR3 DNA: TGCAGCGGGGAGAGGGACACCGGGGAGCTGTTTTTT; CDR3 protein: CSGERDTGELFF
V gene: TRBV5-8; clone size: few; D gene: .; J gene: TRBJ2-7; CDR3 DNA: TGTGCCAGCAGCACTCTAGACTACGAGCAGTACTTC; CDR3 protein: CASSTLDYEQYF
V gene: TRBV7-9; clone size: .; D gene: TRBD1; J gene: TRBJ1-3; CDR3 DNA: TGTTCCAGCAGCCTGGGACAGCCTGGAAACACCATATATTTT; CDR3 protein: CSSSLGQPGNTIYF
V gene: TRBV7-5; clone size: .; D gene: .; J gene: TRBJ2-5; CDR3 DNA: TGTGCCAGAAGCCCCCGCTGGGGAGCGCCCCTCCCAGAGACCCAGTACTTC; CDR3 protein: CARSPRWGAPLPETQYF
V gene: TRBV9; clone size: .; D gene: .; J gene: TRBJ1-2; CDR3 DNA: TGTGCCAGCAGCGGTGGGGAGGGTTGGGCTTGGAACTATGGCTACACCTTC; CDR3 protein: CASSGGEGWAWNYGYTF
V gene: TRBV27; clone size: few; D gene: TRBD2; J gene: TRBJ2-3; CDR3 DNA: TGTGCCAGCACCCTGGCGGGAGGCACAGATACGCAGTATTTT; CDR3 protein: CASTLAGGTDTQYF